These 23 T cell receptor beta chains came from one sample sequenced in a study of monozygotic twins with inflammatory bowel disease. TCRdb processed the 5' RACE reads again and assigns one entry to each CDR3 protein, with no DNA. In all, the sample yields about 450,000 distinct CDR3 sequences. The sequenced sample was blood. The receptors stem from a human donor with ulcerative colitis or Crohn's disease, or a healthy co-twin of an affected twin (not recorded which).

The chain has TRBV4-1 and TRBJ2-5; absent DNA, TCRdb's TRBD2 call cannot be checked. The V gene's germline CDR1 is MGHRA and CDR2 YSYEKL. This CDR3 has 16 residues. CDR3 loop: CASSPTGGGGSETQYF.

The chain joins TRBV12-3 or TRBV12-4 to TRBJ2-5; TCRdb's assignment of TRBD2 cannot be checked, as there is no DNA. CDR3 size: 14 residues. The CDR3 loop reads CASSLLAAQETQYF.

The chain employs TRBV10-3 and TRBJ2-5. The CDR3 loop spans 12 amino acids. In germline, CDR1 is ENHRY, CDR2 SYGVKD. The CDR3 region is CAISPGSGTQYF.

This CDR3 reads CASTTLEQNEQFF. The chain employs TRBV12-3 or TRBV12-4 and TRBJ2-1. The CDR3 length is 13 residues.

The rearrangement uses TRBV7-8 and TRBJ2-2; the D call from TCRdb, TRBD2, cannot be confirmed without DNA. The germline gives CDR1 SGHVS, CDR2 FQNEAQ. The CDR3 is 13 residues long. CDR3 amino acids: CATRTGGPGELFF.

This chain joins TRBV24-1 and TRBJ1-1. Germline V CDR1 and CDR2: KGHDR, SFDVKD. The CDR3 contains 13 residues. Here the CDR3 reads CATSGREDTEAFF.

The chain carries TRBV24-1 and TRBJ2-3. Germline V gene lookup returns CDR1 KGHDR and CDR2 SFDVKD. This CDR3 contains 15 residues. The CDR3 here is CATSDTLGSTDTQYF.

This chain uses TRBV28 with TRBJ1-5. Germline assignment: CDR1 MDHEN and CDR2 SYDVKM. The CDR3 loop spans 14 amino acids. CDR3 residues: CASTPGPRRGPQHF.

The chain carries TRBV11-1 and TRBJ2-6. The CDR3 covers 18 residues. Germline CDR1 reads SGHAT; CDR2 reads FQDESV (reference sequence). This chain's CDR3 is CASSLALASDSGANVLTF.

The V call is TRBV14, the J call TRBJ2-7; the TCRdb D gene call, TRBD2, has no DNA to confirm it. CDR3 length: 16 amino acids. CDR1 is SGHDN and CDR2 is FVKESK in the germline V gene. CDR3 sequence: CASSLSEGYLTYEQYF.

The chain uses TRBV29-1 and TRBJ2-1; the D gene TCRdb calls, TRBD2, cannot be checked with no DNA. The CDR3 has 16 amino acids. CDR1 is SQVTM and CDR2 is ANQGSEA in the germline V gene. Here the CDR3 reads CSVEDLGGVKNNEQFF.

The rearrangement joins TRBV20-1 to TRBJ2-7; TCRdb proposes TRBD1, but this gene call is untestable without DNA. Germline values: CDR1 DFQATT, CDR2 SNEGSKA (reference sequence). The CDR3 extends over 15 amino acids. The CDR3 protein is CSARNPGTLSYEQYF.

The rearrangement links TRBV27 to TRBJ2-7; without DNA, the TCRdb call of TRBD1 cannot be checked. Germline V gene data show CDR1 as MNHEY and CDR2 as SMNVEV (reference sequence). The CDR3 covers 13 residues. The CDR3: CASSPGSIYEQYF.

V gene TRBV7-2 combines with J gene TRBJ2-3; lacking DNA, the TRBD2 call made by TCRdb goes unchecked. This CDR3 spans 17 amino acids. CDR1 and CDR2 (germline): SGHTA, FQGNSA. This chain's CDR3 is CASSGRTSGRAADTQYF.

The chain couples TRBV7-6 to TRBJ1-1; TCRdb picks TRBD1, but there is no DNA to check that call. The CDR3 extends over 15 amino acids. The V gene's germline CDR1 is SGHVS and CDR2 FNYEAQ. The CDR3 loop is CASSLGQGVSTEAFF.

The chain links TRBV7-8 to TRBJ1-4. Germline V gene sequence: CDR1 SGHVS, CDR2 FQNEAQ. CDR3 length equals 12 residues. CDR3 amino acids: CASSIGGEKLFF. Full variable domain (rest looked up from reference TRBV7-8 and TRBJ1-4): GAGVSQSPRYKVAKRGQDVALRCDPISGHVSLFWYQQALGQGPEFLTYFQNEAQLDKSGLPSDRFFAERPEGSVSTLKIQRTQQEDSAVYLCASSIGGEKLFFGSGTQLSVL.

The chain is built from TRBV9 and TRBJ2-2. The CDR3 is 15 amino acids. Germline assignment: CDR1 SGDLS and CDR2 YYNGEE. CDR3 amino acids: CASSPTAARTGELFF.

The CDR3 loop reads CATSFLAEQTDTQYF. This rearrangement joins TRBV15 to TRBJ2-3; the D call from TCRdb, TRBD2, cannot be confirmed without DNA. The CDR3 loop spans 15 amino acids. Germline V gene data show CDR1 as LNHNV and CDR2 as YYDKDF (reference sequence).

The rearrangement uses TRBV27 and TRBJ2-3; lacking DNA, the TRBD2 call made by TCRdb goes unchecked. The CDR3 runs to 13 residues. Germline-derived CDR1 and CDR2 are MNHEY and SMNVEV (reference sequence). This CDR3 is CASGLRSTDTQYF.

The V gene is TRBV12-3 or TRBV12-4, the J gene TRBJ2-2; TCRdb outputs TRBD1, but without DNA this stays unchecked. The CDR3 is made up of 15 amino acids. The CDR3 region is CASRRGQENTGELFF.

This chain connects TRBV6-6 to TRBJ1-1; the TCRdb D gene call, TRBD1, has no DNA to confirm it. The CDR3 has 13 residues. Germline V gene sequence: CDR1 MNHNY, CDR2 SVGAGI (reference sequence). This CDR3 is CASSDDRYTEAFF.

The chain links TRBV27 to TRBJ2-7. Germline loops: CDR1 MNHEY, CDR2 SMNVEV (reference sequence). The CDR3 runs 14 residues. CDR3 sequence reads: CASGRQDATYEQYF.

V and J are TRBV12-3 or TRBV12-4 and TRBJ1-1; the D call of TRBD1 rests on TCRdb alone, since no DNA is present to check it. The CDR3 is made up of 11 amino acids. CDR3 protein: CANGGREQAFF.